The next 29 T cell receptor beta chains were all read from a single sample in a study of metastatic and nonmetastatic thyroid tumors. TCRdb reanalyzed the PCR reads via MiXCR. The sample lists 40,000 to 50,000 clones; 4% to 5% were seen once. Nobody among the patients had been given any treatment before thyroid surgery. Sequences were obtained from blood. The receptors derive from a female donor with papillary thyroid cancer or a benign thyroid nodule (not recorded which). Some clones in this sample may be carry-over from other donors' samples.

This clone was counted ten times or more. The chain recombines TRBV6-4 with TRBJ2-3; 7 positions agree with TRBD2. The CDR3 loop spans 15 amino acids. Germline V lookup: CDR1 MRHNA, CDR2 SNTAGT. With V trimmed by 4 bases and J by 1 base, 5 bases remained unmatched. In DNA form, the CDR3 reads TGTGCCAGCAGTGGGTCCGCGGGAGGCACAGATACGCAGTATTTT. As protein: CASSGSAGGTDTQYF.

This clone was detected many times. This chain uses TRBV12-3 or TRBV12-4 with TRBJ2-2, with TRBD2 as a possible D gene (6 bases). Between the trimmed V and J ends, which lost 2 bases and 5 bases, there was a span of 18 bases. The CDR3 extends over 17 amino acids. This chain's CDR3 is CASSLIPRWRETGELFF. Here the CDR3 DNA reads TGTGCCAGCAGTTTAATCCCAAGGTGGCGGGAAACCGGGGAGCTGTTTTTT.

Ten or more counts support this clone. This chain links TRBV6-1 with TRBJ1-1; no clear D gene. The germline V gene encodes CDR1 MNHNS and CDR2 SASEGT. Trimming took off 6 bases at V and 6 bases at J, with 17 bases between the two ends. CDR3 length equals 14 residues. The chain's CDR3 is CASSYNADAAEAFF. The CDR3 DNA is TGTGCCAGCAGCTACAACGCTGACGCGGCTGAAGCTTTCTTT.

This clone has ten or more counts. The chain joins TRBV4-1 to TRBJ2-7; 10 bases agree with TRBD1. From germline, CDR1 is MGHRA and CDR2 YSYEKL. The CDR3 spans 16 residues. Unmatched junction bases numbered 11, after V lost 3 bases and J lost 6 bases. CDR3 amino acids: CASSHYLGDRGIEQYF. The CDR3 nucleotides are TGCGCCAGCAGCCACTATTTAGGGGACAGGGGTATCGAGCAGTACTTC.

This clone was observed at least ten times. The gene calls are TRBV30 and TRBJ2-7; D unclear. Deletions cut 0 bases from V and 3 bases from J, with 3 bases between. Germline CDR1 and CDR2: GTSNPN and SVGIG (reference sequence). The CDR3 has 11 amino acids. CDR3 DNA sequence: TGTGCCTGGAGTGTAGTCTACGAGCAGTACTTC. Translation: CAWSVVYEQYF.

Turning to this clone: This clone may be a read error of a much larger clone one base away. V usage is TRBV5-4 and J usage is TRBJ2-5; 7 nucleotides match TRBD2. The germline V gene encodes CDR1 SGHNT and CDR2 YYREEE (reference sequence). This CDR3 region has 16 residues. This CDR3 reads CASSLGAGTNQEPQYF. The CDR3 bases are TGTGCCAGCAGCTTAGGGGCCGGGACTAACCAAGAGCCCCAGTACTTC.

Note on this clone: The junction shows a germline mismatch at one end, possibly a read error. This chain uses TRBV5-1 with TRBJ1-5; TRBD1 is a possible D gene (5 bases). Germline V lookup: CDR1 SGHRS, CDR2 YFSETQ. The CDR3 is 16 amino acids. CDR3 in amino acids: CASILKGPWGNQPQHF. The CDR3 region has the DNA TGCGCCAGCATCTTGAAGGGGCCGTGGGGCAATCAGCCCCAGCATTTT.

A few counts support this clone. An end of the junction does not agree with germline; a read error may underlie this. The chain uses TRBV5-5 and TRBJ2-1; 8 bases are shared with TRBD2. The V gene's germline CDR1 is SGHKS and CDR2 YYEKEE (reference sequence). The CDR3 contains 14 residues. The CDR3, as DNA: TGTGTCAGCAGCGCGGAGCCTTCTCCGGGACTAGGGTTCTTC. It specifies CVSSAEPSPGLGFF.

This clone was seen at least ten times. CDR3 in DNA: TGTGCCAGCAGCGAAGGACTAGCGGCGAACACCGGGGAGCTGTTTTTT. It is translated as CASSEGLAANTGELFF. The chain has TRBV3-1 and TRBJ2-2; 10 nucleotides line up with TRBD2. Germline values: CDR1 LGHDT, CDR2 YNNKEL (reference sequence). Trimming removed 5 bases from V and 0 bases from J; junction bases left unmatched: 3. The CDR3 sequence is 16 residues long.

Ten or more counts support this clone. The rearrangement joins TRBV20-1 to TRBJ2-3, with a possible D match to TRBD2 (6 bases). Germline-derived CDR1 and CDR2 are DFQATT and SNEGSKA (reference sequence). Trimming cost V 6 bases and J 3 bases, with 34 bases left between them. This CDR3 comprises 20 residues. The CDR3 spells CSAPGFAVSDKAGFTDTQYF. The DNA for the CDR3 is TGCAGTGCCCCCGGCTTCGCGGTTAGCGATAAGGCGGGGTTTACAGATACGCAGTATTTT.

At least ten counts were recorded for this clone. V usage is TRBV10-3 and J usage is TRBJ2-5, with D possibly being TRBD1 (5 bases). CDR1 is ENHRY, CDR2 SYGVKD, per germline. Trimming removed 5 bases at V and 1 base at J, with 8 bases between. CDR3 size: 13 residues. As DNA, the CDR3 is TGTGCCATCAGTCGTGACAGCCAAGAGACCCAGTACTTC. Encoded protein: CAISRDSQETQYF.

By its share, this clone is medium-sized (0.01 to 0.1%). The chain uses TRBV12-3 or TRBV12-4 and TRBJ2-7; D is unresolved. CDR3 size: 14 residues. V was pared by 5 bases and J by 0 bases, with 11 bases between. The DNA of the CDR3 is TGTGCCAGCAGTCCGACTCTTAGCTCCTACGAGCAGTACTTC. It encodes CASSPTLSSYEQYF.

This clone came up many times. The chain is built from TRBV7-9 and TRBJ2-1, with 7 bases lining up with TRBD2. Germline assignment: CDR1 SEHNR and CDR2 FQNEAQ (reference sequence). The CDR3 length is 16 residues. The V gene end was trimmed by 4 bases and the J gene end by 8 bases; junction bases not matched to a gene: 14. The CDR3 reads CASSSTGTTSFYEQFF. The CDR3, as DNA: TGTGCCAGCAGCTCAACCGGGACTACCTCATTTTATGAGCAGTTCTTC.

This clone was seen more than once but under ten times. The genes are TRBV20-1 and TRBJ2-7, with 10 bases fitting TRBD1. CDR3 length: 11 amino acids. Per germline, CDR1 DFQATT and CDR2 SNEGSKA (reference sequence). The CDR3 here is CSPGQGSEQYF. The CDR3 coding sequence is TGCAGCCCGGGACAGGGGTCCGAGCAGTACTTC.

This clone was recorded many times. This chain links TRBV29-1 with TRBJ1-6; tentatively, D is TRBD1 (6 bases). The CDR3 length is 14 residues. CDR1 is SQVTM, CDR2 ANQGSEA, per germline. V lost 5 bases to trimming and J lost 4 bases, with 12 bases between them. CDR3 coding DNA: TGCAGCGTTCGAGCGACAGGTTATAATTCACCCCTCCACTTT. Amino acids: CSVRATGYNSPLHF. Using reference TRBV29-1 and TRBJ1-6 for the parts outside the CDR3, the full variable domain is SAVISQKPSRDICQRGTSLTIQCQVDSQVTMMFWYRQQPGQSLTLIATANQGSEATYESGFVIDKFPISRPNLTFSTLTVSNMSPEDSSIYLCSVRATGYNSPLHFGNGTRLTVT.

At least ten counts were recorded for this clone. This sequence joins TRBV2 and TRBJ2-1; 9 bases match TRBD2. The CDR3 extends over 15 amino acids. V trimming: 8 bases; J trimming: 7 bases; junction bases outside the gene matches: 12. Germline V gene lookup returns CDR1 SNHLY and CDR2 FYNNEI. The CDR3 DNA is TGTGCCAGCGGGATCGGGCCTAGCGGGATGAATGAGCAGTTCTTC. Amino acids: CASGIGPSGMNEQFF.

This clone was counted ten times or more. At the DNA level, this CDR3 is encoded by other sequences in the same sample as well. The chain has TRBV6-1 and TRBJ1-1; possibly TRBD1 for D (6 bases). The CDR3 runs 14 residues. V lost 9 bases and J 9 bases, leaving 23 bases between the germline ends. CDR1 MNHNS and CDR2 SASEGT come from the germline V gene. DNA for the CDR3: TGTGCCAGTAGTCCCCGTCGAATGCAGGGGAAAGCTTTCTTT. It specifies CASSPRRMQGKAFF.

The sample holds many counts of this clone. This chain connects TRBV20-1 to TRBJ1-1, with a weak D call TRBD1 (6 bases). The V gene lost 6 bases and the J gene lost 1 base, with 15 bases spanning the gap. Germline V gene sequence: CDR1 DFQATT, CDR2 SNEGSKA (reference sequence). The CDR3 spans 14 residues. The DNA for the CDR3 is TGCAGTGCCAAGGCAGGGGCTCAGAACACTGAAGCTTTCTTT. Its protein is CSAKAGAQNTEAFF.

A note on this clone: This specimen includes other DNA sequences encoding the same CDR3. V usage is TRBV30 and J usage is TRBJ1-1; possibly TRBD1 for D (5 bases). Germline values: CDR1 GTSNPN, CDR2 SVGIG (reference sequence). V was shortened by 4 bases and J by 5 bases, with 11 bases between the two germline ends. The CDR3 is made up of 12 amino acids. CDR3 loop: CAWNTGGTEAFF. DNA for the CDR3: TGTGCCTGGAATACAGGAGGGACTGAAGCTTTCTTT. Drawing the rest from reference TRBV30 and TRBJ1-1, the complete variable domain is SQTIHQWPATLVQPVGSPLSLECTVEGTSNPNLYWYRQAAGRGLQLLFYSVGIGQISSEVPQNLSASRPQDRQFILSSKKLLLSDSGFYLCAWNTGGTEAFFGQGTRLTVV.

Ten or more counts support this clone. The rearrangement uses TRBV5-5 and TRBJ2-3; D possibly corresponds to TRBD2 (6 bases). This CDR3 spans 16 amino acids. Germline V gene sequence: CDR1 SGHKS, CDR2 YYEKEE (reference sequence). V dropped 4 bases and J dropped 2 bases, with 17 bases sitting between them. The CDR3 DNA follows: TGTGCCAGCAGCCCTTTGAGTAGCGGAGACACAGATACGCAGTATTTT. This translates into CASSPLSSGDTDTQYF.

The chain joins TRBV20-1 to TRBJ2-1; 12 bases are a match to TRBD2. The V gene's germline CDR1 is DFQATT and CDR2 SNEGSKA (reference sequence). Trimming cost V 3 bases and J 0 bases; bases outside gene matches: 9. The CDR3 is 18 amino acids. The chain's CDR3 is CSASPTSGSPPSYNEQFF. CDR3 coding DNA: TGCAGTGCTAGCCCGACTAGCGGGAGTCCCCCCTCCTACAATGAGCAGTTCTTC.

The chain joins TRBV20-1 to TRBJ2-7; 13 positions agree with TRBD2. The trim removed 1 base at V and 5 bases at J, leaving 14 bases unmatched. Germline V gives CDR1 DFQATT, CDR2 SNEGSKA (reference sequence). The CDR3 length is 18 residues. In DNA, the CDR3 is TGCAGTGCTAGAGCACTAGCGGGAGGGGATTCAAGCACCCACGAGCAGTACTTC. Its translation: CSARALAGGDSSTHEQYF.

V is TRBV6-2 or TRBV6-3 and J is TRBJ1-2, with D perhaps matching TRBD1 (6 bases). This CDR3 has 14 residues. Germline-derived CDR1 and CDR2 are MNHEY and SVGEGT. V shed 4 bases and J shed 8 bases, with 17 bases lying between them. For the CDR3, the DNA is TGTGCCAGCAGTTCTTCTCAGGGGTCGCAGGGCTACACCTTC. Its translation: CASSSSQGSQGYTF.

This clone was seen many times. With a much larger clone just one base away, this may be a read error. The gene calls are TRBV20-1 and TRBJ2-7, with 9 bases aligning to TRBD2. V shed 3 bases and J 0 bases; nucleotides not matched to a gene: 6. Germline-derived CDR1 and CDR2 are DFQATT and SNEGSKA (reference sequence). CDR3 length equals 15 residues. The CDR3 nucleotides read TGCAGTGCTAGGGCAGCGGGGGGCCTCTCCTACGAGCAGTACTTC. This translates into CSARAAGGLSYEQYF.

On this clone: A clone one base away is much larger, so this may be a read error. The identical CDR3 is also encoded by other nucleotide sequences in the sample. The CDR3 region is CASRRLTAEYNEQFF. The CDR3 nucleotides are TGCGCCAGCCGTCGACTGACTGCAGAATACAATGAGCAGTTCTTC. This chain uses TRBV5-1 with TRBJ2-1; D uncertain. The length of the CDR3 is 15 residues. V lost 7 bases to trimming and J lost 4 bases, with 18 bases between them. CDR1 is SGHRS and CDR2 is YFSETQ in the germline V gene.

In its sample, this clone was seen a few times. The V and J genes are TRBV6-5 and TRBJ1-5, with a tentative D call TRBD1 (6 bases). CDR1 MNHEY and CDR2 SVGAGI come from the germline V gene. The CDR3 runs to 15 residues. The V gene lost 4 bases and the J gene lost 0 bases, with 10 bases spanning the gap. The CDR3 region is CASSLRQDSNQPQHF. The CDR3 DNA is TGTGCCAGCAGTTTACGACAGGATAGCAATCAGCCCCAGCATTTT.

This clone was seen many times. The CDR3 protein is CSARESPPSDTGELFF. The DNA of the CDR3 is TGCAGTGCTAGAGAGTCCCCACCCTCGGACACCGGGGAGCTGTTTTTT. This chain uses TRBV20-1 with TRBJ2-2; D not resolved. The CDR3 is 16 amino acids. Germline assignment: CDR1 DFQATT and CDR2 SNEGSKA (reference sequence). Trimming left V 0 bases short and J 3 bases short, with 14 bases between.

In its sample, this clone was seen many times. The chain combines TRBV28 with TRBJ1-2, with 10 bases fitting TRBD1. The CDR3 has 15 amino acids. Losses at the gene ends were 2 bases for V and 4 bases for J; bases not matched to a gene: 4. Germline V gene lookup returns CDR1 MDHEN and CDR2 SYDVKM. The CDR3 DNA reads as TGTGCCAGCAGTTTAGGGACAGGGGAAATCTATGGCTACACCTTC. As protein: CASSLGTGEIYGYTF.

The table lists this clone with a few counts. A much larger clone differs from this one at a single base, so this may be a read error. The gene calls are TRBV3-1 and TRBJ1-2; 9 positions agree with TRBD1. CDR3 length equals 15 residues. V trimming: 3 bases; J trimming: 5 bases; junction bases outside the gene matches: 7. Germline lookup yields CDR1 LGHDT and CDR2 YNNKEL (reference sequence). CDR3 sequence reads: CASSQLGTGCYGYTF. In DNA form, the CDR3 reads TGTGCCAGCAGCCAGCTCGGGACAGGGTGTTATGGCTACACCTTC. The variable domain in full, with the rest retrieved from reference TRBV3-1 and TRBJ1-2, is DTAVSQTPKYLVTQMGNDKSIKCEQNLGHDTMYWYKQDSKKFLKIMFSYNNKELIINETVPNRFSPKSPDKAHLNLHINSLELGDSAVYFCASSQLGTGCYGYTFGSGTRLTVV.